These 13 T cell receptor beta chains were all obtained from the same sample, sequenced in a study of T cells in Graves' hyperthyroidism and ophthalmopathy. From RNA transcripts, TCR beta CDR3 regions were amplified. The study used the HTBI primer set for a first-round RT-PCR of the TCR CDR3. TCRdb independently ran MiXCR on the multiplex PCR reads; one entry per CDR3 protein. Among 600,000 to 700,000 distinct CDR3 sequences listed, 45% were seen once. Sequences were obtained from peripheral blood or thyroid tissue (not recorded which). These receptors all stem from an adult man with Graves' disease, either hyperthyroidism or ophthalmopathy (not recorded which).

As to this clonotype: One end of the junction varies from germline; a read error may be responsible. The chain joins TRBV7-9 to TRBJ1-1; 9 bases agree with TRBD1. Germline CDR1 and CDR2: SEHNR and FQNEAQ (reference sequence). The length of the CDR3 is 15 residues. The CDR3 DNA reads as TGCGCCAGCAGCCCTCTGACAGGGGGAGGAACTGAAGCTTTCTTT. Amino acids: CASSPLTGGGTEAFF.

The rearrangement uses TRBV20-1 and TRBJ2-7; 10 bases align to TRBD1. Trimming took 5 bases from V and 0 from J; bases not matched to a gene: 13. Germline CDR1 reads DFQATT; CDR2 reads SNEGSKA (reference sequence). CDR3 length: 17 amino acids. The CDR3 coding sequence is TGCAGTGCTGCGGGACAGGGGAATTTAGAGTACTCCTACGAGCAGTACTTC. It encodes CSAAGQGNLEYSYEQYF.

The chain is built from TRBV12-3 or TRBV12-4 and TRBJ1-2, with 10 nucleotides matching TRBD1. Trimming at V came to 6 bases and at J to 8 bases, leaving 9 bases not matched to a gene. The CDR3 covers 14 residues. CDR3 coding DNA: TGTGCCAGCAGCCCCCTAGACAGGGGGCGAGGCTACACCTTC. Encoded protein: CASSPLDRGRGYTF.

The chain has TRBV9 and TRBJ2-7, with 16 bases identical to TRBD2. The CDR3 covers 18 residues. J lost 4 bases, V lost 2 bases, and 9 bases had no gene match. Germline V gene lookup returns CDR1 SGDLS and CDR2 YYNGEE. CDR3: CASSVGTSGRAYGYEQYF. CDR3 DNA sequence: TGTGCCAGCAGCGTCGGGACTAGCGGGAGGGCCTACGGGTACGAGCAGTACTTC.

On this clonotype: Compared with germline, one end of the junction differs, possibly owing to a read error. This chain uses TRBV25-1 with TRBJ2-5; tentative D call: TRBD2 (6 bases). In germline, CDR1 is MGHDK, CDR2 SYGVNS. The CDR3 consists of 13 residues. CDR3 loop: CASTGRFQEPQYF. CDR3 coding DNA: TGTGCCAGTACGGGGAGGTTCCAAGAGCCCCAGTACTTC.

This clonotype was observed a few times. The chain has TRBV6-1 and TRBJ1-3, with D perhaps matching TRBD1 (5 bases). CDR1 is MNHNS, CDR2 SASEGT, per germline. V was pared by 6 bases and J by 0 bases, with 12 bases between. The CDR3 contains 15 residues. This CDR3 is CASRWGRTSGNTIYF. CDR3 nucleotide sequence: TGTGCCAGCAGGTGGGGACGGACCTCTGGAAACACCATATATTTT.

This clonotype has a count of ten or more. The rearrangement links TRBV29-1 to TRBJ1-1; D possibly corresponds to TRBD1 (6 bases). In germline, CDR1 is SQVTM, CDR2 ANQGSEA. The V and J ends lost 4 bases and 0 bases respectively, with 12 bases between them. The CDR3 totals 14 residues. CDR3: CSVGKDSMNTEAFF. For the CDR3, the DNA is TGCAGCGTTGGGAAGGACAGCATGAACACTGAAGCTTTCTTT.

For this clonotype: This may come from a read error, since a much larger clone is one base off. The chain uses TRBV5-1 and TRBJ1-3; D remains unclear. V dropped 4 bases and J dropped 3 bases, with 8 bases sitting between them. This CDR3 has 13 amino acids. Germline-derived CDR1 and CDR2 are SGHRS and YFSETQ. The CDR3 sequence: CASSSDVGNTIYF. The CDR3 region has the DNA TGCGCCAGCAGCAGCGACGTTGGAAACACCATATATTTT.

This clonotype was picked up a small number of times. V gene TRBV7-2 combines with J gene TRBJ1-3; D might be TRBD1 (5 bases). The V gene lost 0 bases and the J gene lost 0 bases, with 15 bases spanning the gap. The germline V gene has CDR1 SGHTA and CDR2 FQGNSA. The CDR3 length is 18 residues. The CDR3 is CASSLAPLWGTSGNTIYF. In DNA form, the CDR3 reads TGTGCCAGCAGCTTAGCGCCCCTTTGGGGGACCTCTGGAAACACCATATATTTT.

The chain joins TRBV20-1 to TRBJ1-4; maybe TRBD1 (6 bases). Trimming took 6 bases from V and 2 from J, leaving 16 bases between them. The CDR3 spans 15 residues. Germline lookup yields CDR1 DFQATT and CDR2 SNEGSKA (reference sequence). The CDR3 loop is CSAERRGPTNEKLFF. DNA of the CDR3: TGCAGTGCGGAGAGGCGGGGGCCGACTAATGAAAAACTGTTTTTT.

V gene TRBV9 combines with J gene TRBJ2-5, with 10 bases matching TRBD2. J lost 5 bases, V lost 0 bases, and 16 bases had no gene match. This CDR3 has 19 residues. Germline V gene lookup returns CDR1 SGDLS and CDR2 YYNGEE. The CDR3 bases are TGTGCCAGCAGCGTAGTGGCTAGCGGGGGTCCCATTCCTGGCGAGACCCAGTACTTC. Protein product: CASSVVASGGPIPGETQYF. The full variable domain, completed using reference TRBV9 and TRBJ2-5, is DSGVTQTPKHLITATGQRVTLRCSPRSGDLSVYWYQQSLDQGLQFLIQYYNGEERAKGNILERFSAQQFPDLHSELNLSSLELGDSALYFCASSVVASGGPIPGETQYFGPGTRLLVL.

The chain carries TRBV29-1 and TRBJ2-7; D might be TRBD2 (7 bases). Between the trimmed V and J ends, which lost 4 bases and 4 bases, there was a span of 14 bases. The CDR3 totals 13 residues. From germline, CDR1 is SQVTM and CDR2 ANQGSEA. CDR3 loop: CSVGGGARYEQYF. As DNA, the CDR3 is TGCAGCGTTGGGGGGGGGGCTCGATACGAGCAGTACTTC.

The chain couples TRBV19 to TRBJ2-2, with D perhaps TRBD1 (5 bases). Looked up from germline, CDR1 is LNHDA and CDR2 is SQIVND (reference sequence). CDR3 size: 15 residues. The V end lost 4 bases, the J end lost 4 bases, and 13 bases lay between the germline ends. CDR3 bases: TGTGCCAGTAGTACCTCAACAAGGGGCACCGGGGAGCTGTTTTTT. Amino acids: CASSTSTRGTGELFF.